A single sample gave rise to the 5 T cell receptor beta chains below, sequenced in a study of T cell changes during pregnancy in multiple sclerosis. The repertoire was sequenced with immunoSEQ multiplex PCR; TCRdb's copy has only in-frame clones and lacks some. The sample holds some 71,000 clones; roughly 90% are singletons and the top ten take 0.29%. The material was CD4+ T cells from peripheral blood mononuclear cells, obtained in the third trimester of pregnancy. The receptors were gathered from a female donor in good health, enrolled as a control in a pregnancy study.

The CDR3 protein is CAWREAGGYTQYF. The CDR3 DNA reads TGTGCCTGGAGGGAAGCGGGGGGGTATACGCAGTATTTT. The chain is built from TRBV30 and TRBJ2-3; 10 nucleotides match TRBD2. V lost 3 bases to trimming and J lost 7 bases; unmatched junction nucleotides: 4. The CDR3 has 13 residues. Germline V gene sequence: CDR1 GTSNPN, CDR2 SVGIG (reference sequence).

This chain's CDR3 is CASSPSDSEQYF. CDR3 DNA: TGTGCCAGCAGCCCCTCTGACAGCGAGCAGTACTTC. V and J are TRBV7-9 and TRBJ2-7; a possible D gene is TRBD1 (5 bases). Trimming shortened V by 5 bases and J by 6 bases, and 11 bases separated the two germline ends. CDR1 is SEHNR, CDR2 FQNEAQ, per germline (reference sequence). The CDR3 sequence is 12 residues long.

In DNA form, the CDR3 reads TGTGCCAGCAGTCTAAGCCTGACAGGGACTGGCGAGCAGTACTTC. As protein: CASSLSLTGTGEQYF. The chain recombines TRBV6-5 with TRBJ2-7, with D possibly TRBD1 on 7 matching bases. CDR3 length equals 15 residues. Germline V gene data show CDR1 as MNHEY and CDR2 as SVGAGI. Trimming took 5 bases from V and 6 from J, leaving 20 bases between them.

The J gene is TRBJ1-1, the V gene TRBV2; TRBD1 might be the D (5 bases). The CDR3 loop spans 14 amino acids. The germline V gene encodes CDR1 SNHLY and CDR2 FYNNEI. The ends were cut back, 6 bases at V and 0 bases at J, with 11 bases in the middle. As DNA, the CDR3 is TGTGCCAGCAGCGTAGGGGCCATGAACACTGAAGCTTTCTTT. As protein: CASSVGAMNTEAFF.

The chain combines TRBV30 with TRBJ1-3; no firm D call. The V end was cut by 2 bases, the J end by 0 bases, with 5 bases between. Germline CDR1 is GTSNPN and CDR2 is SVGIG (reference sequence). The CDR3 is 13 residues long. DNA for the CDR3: TGTGCCTGGAGTAGAGGCTCTGGAAACACCATATATTTT. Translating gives CAWSRGSGNTIYF.